A selection of T cell receptor beta chains follows, all from one sample in a study of T cell changes during pregnancy in multiple sclerosis. This table comes from immunoSEQ multiplex PCR, and its TCRdb copy is limited to in-frame clones, with some not included. The table shows around 88,000 clones, with roughly 92% occurring only once. The source material was peripheral blood, sampled in the first trimester of pregnancy. These receptor sequences come from a female donor with multiple sclerosis, enrolled in a pregnancy study. The CDR3 runs from the conserved cysteine through the conserved F or W. D genes are given only for firm matches. The size of a clone is reported for some rows only, either as once, few or many, or as a class for expanded clones.

J,D,V,size,DNA,CDR3
TRBJ2-1,TRBD2,TRBV28,NA,TGTGCCAGCAAGAGCGGGGACTCCTACAATGAGCAGTTCTTC,CASKSGDSYNEQFF
TRBJ2-3,NA,TRBV30,NA,TGTGCCTGTTCCCTCCCCCCCACAGATACGCAGTATTTT,CACSLPPTDTQYF
TRBJ2-6,NA,TRBV19,NA,TGTGCCAGTAGTCTACAGGGCTCTGGGGCCAACGTCCTGACTTTC,CASSLQGSGANVLTF
TRBJ2-1,NA,TRBV15,NA,TGTGCCACCAGCAGAGACGGGAGTAGGGACAATGAGCAGTTCTTC,CATSRDGSRDNEQFF
TRBJ2-2,TRBD1,TRBV18,NA,TGTGCCAGCTCACCGAGTGAGGGGGCTGATACCGGGGAGCTGTTTTTT,CASSPSEGADTGELFF
TRBJ1-2,TRBD1,TRBV28,NA,TGTGCCAGCAGCCCCGGACAGGATTACTATGGCTACACCTTC,CASSPGQDYYGYTF
TRBJ2-5,TRBD2,TRBV28,NA,TGTGCCAGCAGTACCCCGGGACTAGTGGAGACCCAGTACTTC,CASSTPGLVETQYF
TRBJ1-5,TRBD1,TRBV19,once,TGTGCCAGTAGTTTGGGACAGGGAAGCAATCAGCCCCAGCATTTT,CASSLGQGSNQPQHF
TRBJ2-2,TRBD1,TRBV29-1,NA,TGCAGCGTCCGCTTGGGGACAGCAAACACCGGGGAGCTGTTTTTT,CSVRLGTANTGELFF
TRBJ1-3,TRBD1,TRBV6-1,NA,TGTGCCAGCAGTGCGGGACAGGGCCCTGGAAACACCATATATTTT,CASSAGQGPGNTIYF
TRBJ1-1,NA,TRBV5-1,NA,TGCGCCAGCAGCTTGGAAATACAGAACACTGAAGCTTTCTTT,CASSLEIQNTEAFF
TRBJ1-2,TRBD1,TRBV6-5,NA,TGTGCCAGCAGTTACTCTGGGACAGAATGGTATGGCTACACCTTC,CASSYSGTEWYGYTF
TRBJ1-1,TRBD1,TRBV5-6,NA,TGTGCCAGCAGCCCGACAGGGGGCGCCACTGAAGCTTTCTTT,CASSPTGGATEAFF
TRBJ2-7,TRBD1,TRBV11-2,NA,TGTGCCAGCAGCCGGACAGGGACATACGAGCAGTACTTC,CASSRTGTYEQYF
TRBJ2-3,NA,TRBV20-1,once,TGCAGTGGAGGGGGGGCGGATACGCAGTATTTT,CSGGGADTQYF
TRBJ2-7,NA,TRBV7-3,NA,TGTGCCAGCAGCTTAAGTCCAGGGGCGGCCGAGCAGTACTTC,CASSLSPGAAEQYF
TRBJ2-3,NA,TRBV29-1,NA,TGCAGCGTTGAGTGGCGGGACGAGGAGGGTACGCAGTATTTT,CSVEWRDEEGTQYF
TRBJ2-5,TRBD2,TRBV10-3,NA,TGTGCCGAGGGCCTAGCGGGAGTTGAGACCCAGTACTTC,CAEGLAGVETQYF
TRBJ2-1,TRBD2,TRBV5-1,NA,TGCGCCAGCAGCTGGGAGAGCGGGAAGGGAGATGAGCAGTTCTTC,CASSWESGKGDEQFF
TRBJ2-2,NA,TRBV11-3,NA,TGTGCCAGCAGCTCCTACCCATACACCGGGGAGCTGTTTTTT,CASSSYPYTGELFF
TRBJ1-2,NA,TRBV29-1,once,TGCAGCGTTGTCGACAATGGCAACTATGGCTACACCTTC,CSVVDNGNYGYTF
TRBJ2-7,NA,TRBV20-1,NA,TGCAGTGCTAGACTAGTTTACGAGCAGTACTTC,CSARLVYEQYF
TRBJ2-2,TRBD1,TRBV19,few,TGTGCCAGTAGATGGGACAGGGCCGGGGAGCTGTTTTTT,CASRWDRAGELFF
TRBJ1-2,NA,TRBV15,NA,TGTGCCACCAGCAGATCGCAGGGAAGCTACGGCTACACCTTC,CATSRSQGSYGYTF
TRBJ2-7,NA,TRBV10-3,NA,TGTGCCATCAGTGAGTTATACGAGCAGTACTTC,CAISELYEQYF
TRBJ2-3,TRBD2,TRBV29-1,NA,TGCAGCGTTGAACTACTCACGCTAGCGGGAGGAGGGGATACGCAGTATTTT,CSVELLTLAGGGDTQYF
TRBJ1-1,NA,TRBV7-2,once,TGTGCCAGCAGCTCTTCTCCGGGGAGGTATGAAGCTTTCTTT,CASSSSPGRYEAFF
TRBJ2-1,NA,TRBV5-6,NA,TGTGCCAGCAGCTTTAATAAGCGGTCCTCCTACAATGAGCAGTTCTTC,CASSFNKRSSYNEQFF
TRBJ2-5,NA,TRBV30,NA,TGTGCCTGGAGCTGGGATGGGGCGGGATTAGTCTCGGAGACCCAGTACTTC,CAWSWDGAGLVSETQYF
TRBJ2-7,TRBD1,TRBV2,NA,TGTGCCAGCAGGCCGGGACAGGGAAGGAACGAGCAGTACTTC,CASRPGQGRNEQYF
TRBJ1-1,NA,TRBV7-9,once,TGTGCCAGCAGCTTCCCAGCCGGGACGGGGGGCAACACTGAAGCTTTCTTT,CASSFPAGTGGNTEAFF
TRBJ2-5,NA,TRBV4-1,NA,TGCGCCAGCAGCCAAGATAGGGGGGGGGAGACCCAGTACTTC,CASSQDRGGETQYF
TRBJ2-3,NA,TRBV5-4,NA,TGTGCCAGCAGCCTGCCCGGGATCCAAACAGATACGCAGTATTTT,CASSLPGIQTDTQYF
TRBJ1-1,TRBD1,TRBV5-1,NA,TGCGCCAGCAGCCTTGGACAGGTTTATGAAGCTTTCTTT,CASSLGQVYEAFF
TRBJ1-5,NA,TRBV2,NA,TGTGCCAGCAGTGAATCAGGGTCCGATCAGCCCCAGCATTTT,CASSESGSDQPQHF
TRBJ1-1,NA,TRBV28,once,TGTGCCAGCAGCCCCCACGTGGGGAGTAACACTGAAGCTTTCTTT,CASSPHVGSNTEAFF
TRBJ2-7,TRBD1,TRBV19,NA,TGTGCCAGCCAATGGGGGACAGGGGATTACGAGCAGTACTTC,CASQWGTGDYEQYF
TRBJ1-1,TRBD1,TRBV7-9,once,TGTGCCAGCAGCTTAACAGGGGTACTGAACACTGAAGCTTTCTTT,CASSLTGVLNTEAFF
TRBJ2-3,TRBD2,TRBV9,NA,TGTGCCAGCAGCGTAGCCAGCGGGAGTGGTGGAACAGATACGCAGTATTTT,CASSVASGSGGTDTQYF
TRBJ2-3,TRBD1,TRBV7-8,NA,TGTGCCAGCAGCTTAACAGGGGGTTCCACAGATACGCAGTATTTT,CASSLTGGSTDTQYF
TRBJ2-7,TRBD2,TRBV5-4,NA,TGTGCCAGCAGCTCTCGGAGCGGGATGGACGAGCAGTACTTC,CASSSRSGMDEQYF
TRBJ1-1,NA,TRBV28,NA,TGTGCCAGCAGTTTACCAATGAGGAACACTGAAGCTTTCTTT,CASSLPMRNTEAFF
TRBJ2-1,TRBD2,TRBV7-9,once,TGTGCCAGCAGCCCTGGACTAGCGGGAGGACATGAGCAGTTCTTC,CASSPGLAGGHEQFF
TRBJ2-1,NA,TRBV7-9,NA,TGTGCCAGCAGGGGTCAGGGAGGATACAATGAGCAGTTCTTC,CASRGQGGYNEQFF
TRBJ2-5,NA,TRBV27,NA,TGTGCCAGCACCTCCTGGTCAGGGACCCAGTACTTC,CASTSWSGTQYF
TRBJ2-7,TRBD1,TRBV19,NA,TGTGCCAGTAGTATAGTCGGGACAGTCTCCTACGAGCAGTACTTC,CASSIVGTVSYEQYF
TRBJ2-7,NA,TRBV9,NA,TGTGCCAGCAGCGTAGGAAGCACCTTCTACGAGCAGTACTTC,CASSVGSTFYEQYF
TRBJ1-1,NA,TRBV2,NA,TGTGCCAGCAGCGACCGGGACTTGAACACTGAAGCTTTCTTT,CASSDRDLNTEAFF